Below are 13 T cell receptor beta chains sequenced from a single sample in a study of cytomegalovirus exposure and HLA in healthy donors. This PCR relied on a set of 60 Vbeta primers and 13 Jbeta primers. The method was immunoSEQ multiplex PCR; TCRdb's version includes in-frame clones alone and lacks a portion of them. The sample lists 130,000 or so clones; 60% to 85% were seen once. Sequencing input: PBMCs. All receptors come from a man aged 30 to 39 in good health and CMV-seronegative.

The chain has TRBV6-5 and TRBJ2-2; possibly TRBD1 for D (6 bases). Germline V gene sequence: CDR1 MNHEY, CDR2 SVGAGI. The CDR3 length is 15 residues. Trimming shortened V by 6 bases and J by 4 bases, and 15 bases separated the two germline ends. CDR3 sequence: CASRETGVVTGELFF. In nucleotides, the CDR3 is TGTGCCAGCAGAGAGACAGGAGTAGTCACCGGGGAGCTGTTTTTT.

The chain couples TRBV28 to TRBJ2-5; 9 bases are shared with TRBD2. J lost 0 bases, V lost 2 bases, and 7 bases had no gene match. The CDR3 sequence is 17 residues long. Germline V gene data show CDR1 as MDHEN and CDR2 as SYDVKM. The CDR3 spells CASSLPLSGGYQETQYF. In DNA, the CDR3 is TGTGCCAGCAGTTTACCCTTAAGCGGGGGGTACCAAGAGACCCAGTACTTC.

This clone was seen once. The chain joins TRBV2 to TRBJ1-2, with TRBD1 identical over 10 bases. J gave up 12 bases and V 8 bases, and 6 bases lay outside the gene matches. The CDR3 length is 11 residues. Germline V CDR1 and CDR2: SNHLY, FYNNEI. CDR3 region: CASGWTGGDTF. The CDR3 DNA reads TGTGCCAGCGGCTGGACAGGGGGAGACACCTTC.

The rearrangement links TRBV19 to TRBJ2-3; D ambiguous. V lost 0 bases to trimming and J lost 7 bases, with 11 bases between them. From germline, CDR1 is LNHDA and CDR2 SQIVND (reference sequence). This CDR3 contains 14 residues. DNA for the CDR3: TGTGCCAGTAGTATAGATCGAGGTTCGAATACGCAGTATTTT. Amino acid sequence: CASSIDRGSNTQYF.

This sequence joins TRBV5-4 and TRBJ2-7, with D unclear. The CDR3 is 15 amino acids. The germline V and J ends were trimmed by 4 bases and 0 bases, with 14 bases remaining between them. Germline V lookup: CDR1 SGHNT, CDR2 YYREEE (reference sequence). CDR3 nucleotides: TGTGCCAGCAGCCCGCCAATGGCCAGCTCCTACGAGCAGTACTTC. Its protein product is CASSPPMASSYEQYF.

This rearrangement joins TRBV29-1 to TRBJ2-1; a possible D gene is TRBD2 (5 bases). The V end lost 4 bases, the J end lost 8 bases, and 15 bases lay between the germline ends. This CDR3 region has 13 residues. Germline CDR1 reads SQVTM; CDR2 reads ANQGSEA. CDR3 nucleotides: TGCAGCGTTGGCCGAACGGGGTACGATGAGCAGTTCTTC. This encodes CSVGRTGYDEQFF.

This chain connects TRBV5-1 to TRBJ1-2; 9 bases are shared with TRBD1. Germline assignment: CDR1 SGHRS and CDR2 YFSETQ. The CDR3 has 13 amino acids. The V gene end was trimmed by 2 bases and the J gene end by 8 bases; junction bases not matched to a gene: 4. The CDR3 region has the DNA TGCGCCAGCAGCTTTAACAGGGGGCAAGGCTACACCTTC. It encodes CASSFNRGQGYTF.

Notes on this clone: Other DNA sequences in the sample encode the same CDR3. The chain carries TRBV2 and TRBJ1-6; D is ambiguous. CDR3 length: 15 amino acids. V lost 9 bases to trimming and J lost 0 bases, with 12 bases between them. Germline loops: CDR1 SNHLY, CDR2 FYNNEI. The CDR3 bases are TGTGCCAGTCGACACGACACCTCCTATAATTCACCCCTCCACTTT. Its protein is CASRHDTSYNSPLHF.

The chain joins TRBV19 to TRBJ2-6, with 8 bases identical to TRBD1. The CDR3 totals 15 residues. In germline, CDR1 is LNHDA, CDR2 SQIVND (reference sequence). The ends lost 7 bases at V and 0 bases at J; junction bases unmatched: 2. The CDR3 DNA reads TGTGCCAGTATGACAGGGGCCTCTGGGGCCAACGTCCTGACTTTC. Residues: CASMTGASGANVLTF.

The V gene is TRBV9, the J gene TRBJ1-1; D is unresolved. Germline CDR1 and CDR2: SGDLS and YYNGEE. This CDR3 has 14 residues. The V end was cut by 0 bases, the J end by 5 bases, with 11 bases between. In nucleotides, the CDR3 is TGTGCCAGCAGCGTAGGGTCAGGTCTGACTGAAGCTTTCTTT. Protein sequence: CASSVGSGLTEAFF.

This chain uses TRBV6-5 with TRBJ2-5; TRBD1 agrees at 7 bases. CDR1 and CDR2 (germline): MNHEY, SVGAGI. With 4 bases clipped from V and 5 bases from J, the junction kept 7 bases outside the gene matches. The length of the CDR3 is 14 residues. CDR3 DNA sequence: TGTGCCAGCAGTTTCCAGGGGGTACTCGAGACCCAGTACTTC. Protein product: CASSFQGVLETQYF.

V gene TRBV13 combines with J gene TRBJ2-2; 7 bases align to TRBD1. CDR1 and CDR2 from the germline V gene are PRHDT and FYEKMQ (reference sequence). This CDR3 comprises 15 residues. With 2 bases clipped from V and 6 bases from J, the junction kept 6 bases outside the gene matches. CDR3 in DNA: TGTGCCAGCAGCTTACTCACAGGGGCCCCCGGGGAGCTGTTTTTT. This translates into CASSLLTGAPGELFF.

This rearrangement joins TRBV11-2 to TRBJ1-6; 8 nucleotides align to TRBD1. CDR3 length: 18 residues. CDR1 and CDR2 (germline): SGHAT, FQNNGV. Unmatched junction bases numbered 9, after V lost 5 bases and J lost 0 bases. This CDR3 reads CASSPVHRGSSYNSPLHF. The DNA of the CDR3 is TGTGCCAGCAGCCCCGTTCACAGGGGGAGCTCCTATAATTCACCCCTCCACTTT.